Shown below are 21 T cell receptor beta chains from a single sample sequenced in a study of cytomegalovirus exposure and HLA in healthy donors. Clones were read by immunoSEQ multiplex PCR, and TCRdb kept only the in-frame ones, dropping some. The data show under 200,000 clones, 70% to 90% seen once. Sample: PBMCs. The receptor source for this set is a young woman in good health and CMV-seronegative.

Written as DNA, the CDR3 is TGTGCCAGTAGTAGACAGGGGTTAAGCAATCAGCCCCAGCATTTT. Translation: CASSRQGLSNQPQHF. V is TRBV19 and J is TRBJ1-5; 8 bases line up with TRBD1. This CDR3 contains 15 residues. Trimming removed 4 bases from V and 1 base from J; junction bases left unmatched: 3. CDR1 and CDR2 (germline): LNHDA, SQIVND (reference sequence).

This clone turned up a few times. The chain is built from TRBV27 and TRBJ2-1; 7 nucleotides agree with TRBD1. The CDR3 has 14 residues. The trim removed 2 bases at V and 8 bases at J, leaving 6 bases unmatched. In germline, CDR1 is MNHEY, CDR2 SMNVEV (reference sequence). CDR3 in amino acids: CASSLVGQGDEQFF. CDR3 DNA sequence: TGTGCCAGCAGTTTAGTAGGGCAGGGGGATGAGCAGTTCTTC.

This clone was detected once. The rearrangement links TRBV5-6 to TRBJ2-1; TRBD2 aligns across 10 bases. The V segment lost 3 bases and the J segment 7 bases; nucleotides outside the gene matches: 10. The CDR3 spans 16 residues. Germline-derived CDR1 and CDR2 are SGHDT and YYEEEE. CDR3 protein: CASSSFNSGGRNEQFF. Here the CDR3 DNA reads TGTGCCAGCAGCTCCTTCAATAGCGGGGGGCGGAATGAGCAGTTCTTC.

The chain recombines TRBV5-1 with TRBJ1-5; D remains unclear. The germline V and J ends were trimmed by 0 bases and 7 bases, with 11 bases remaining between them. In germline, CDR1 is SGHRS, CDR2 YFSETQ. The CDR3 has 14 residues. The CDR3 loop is CASSLAPGEQPQHF. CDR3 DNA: TGCGCCAGCAGCTTGGCCCCGGGTGAGCAGCCCCAGCATTTT.

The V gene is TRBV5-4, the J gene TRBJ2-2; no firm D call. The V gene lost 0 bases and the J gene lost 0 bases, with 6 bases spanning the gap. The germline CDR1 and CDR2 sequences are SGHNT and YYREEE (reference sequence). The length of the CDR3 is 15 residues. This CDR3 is CASSLGPTNTGELFF. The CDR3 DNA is TGTGCCAGCAGCTTGGGGCCGACGAACACCGGGGAGCTGTTTTTT.

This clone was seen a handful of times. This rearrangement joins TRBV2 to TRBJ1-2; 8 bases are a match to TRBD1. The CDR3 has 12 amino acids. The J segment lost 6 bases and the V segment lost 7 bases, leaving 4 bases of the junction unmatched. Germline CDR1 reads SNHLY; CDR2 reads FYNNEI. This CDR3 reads CASTLTGDGYTF. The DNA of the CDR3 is TGTGCCAGCACCCTGACAGGGGATGGCTACACCTTC. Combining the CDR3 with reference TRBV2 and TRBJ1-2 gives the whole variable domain EPEVTQTPSHQVTQMGQEVILRCVPISNHLYFYWYRQILGQKVEFLVSFYNNEISEKSEIFDDQFSVERPDGSNFTLKIRSTKLEDSAMYFCASTLTGDGYTFGSGTRLTVV.

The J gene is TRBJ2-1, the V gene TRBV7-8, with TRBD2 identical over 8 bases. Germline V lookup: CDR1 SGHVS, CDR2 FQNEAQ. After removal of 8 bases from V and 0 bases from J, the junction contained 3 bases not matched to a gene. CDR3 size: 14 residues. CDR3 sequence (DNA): TGTGCCAGCTTAGCGGGGAGCTCCTACAATGAGCAGTTCTTC. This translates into CASLAGSSYNEQFF.

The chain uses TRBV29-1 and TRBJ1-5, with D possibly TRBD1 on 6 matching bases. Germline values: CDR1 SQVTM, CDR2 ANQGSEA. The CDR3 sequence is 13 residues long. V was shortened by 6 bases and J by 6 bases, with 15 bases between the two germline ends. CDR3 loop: CSVVTGNGQPQHF. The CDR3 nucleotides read TGCAGCGTCGTTACAGGGAACGGTCAGCCCCAGCATTTT.

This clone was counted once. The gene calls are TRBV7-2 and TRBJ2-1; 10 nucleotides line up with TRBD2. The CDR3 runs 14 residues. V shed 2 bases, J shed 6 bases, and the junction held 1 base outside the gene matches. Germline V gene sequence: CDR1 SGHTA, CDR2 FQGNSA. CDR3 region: CASSLLAGVNEQFF. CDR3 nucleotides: TGTGCCAGCAGCTTACTAGCGGGAGTCAATGAGCAGTTCTTC.

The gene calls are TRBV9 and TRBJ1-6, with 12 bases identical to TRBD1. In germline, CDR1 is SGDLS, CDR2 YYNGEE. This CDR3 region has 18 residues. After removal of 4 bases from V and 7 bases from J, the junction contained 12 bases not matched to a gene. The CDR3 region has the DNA TGTGCCAGCAGCAAGGGCATGGGACAGGGGGCCGAAAATTCACCCCTCCACTTT. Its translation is CASSKGMGQGAENSPLHF.

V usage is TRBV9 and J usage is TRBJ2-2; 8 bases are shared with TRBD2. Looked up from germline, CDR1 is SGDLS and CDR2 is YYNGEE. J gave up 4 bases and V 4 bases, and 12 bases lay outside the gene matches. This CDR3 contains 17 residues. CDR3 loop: CASSPPAGAGGTGELFF. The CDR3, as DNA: TGTGCCAGCAGCCCCCCCGCGGGGGCGGGGGGCACCGGGGAGCTGTTTTTT.

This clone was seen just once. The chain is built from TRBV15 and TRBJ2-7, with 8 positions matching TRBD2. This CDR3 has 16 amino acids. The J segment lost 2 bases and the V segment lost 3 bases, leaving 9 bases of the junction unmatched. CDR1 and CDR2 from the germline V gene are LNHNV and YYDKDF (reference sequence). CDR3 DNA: TGTGCCACCAGCAGGCCCAGTTCCGGGAGGGCCTACGAGCAGTACTTC. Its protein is CATSRPSSGRAYEQYF.

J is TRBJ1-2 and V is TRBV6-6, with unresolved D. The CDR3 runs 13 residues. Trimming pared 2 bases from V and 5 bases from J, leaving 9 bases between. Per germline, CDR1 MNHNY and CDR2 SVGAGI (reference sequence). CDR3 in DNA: TGTGCCAGCAGTTACGGCCTTTTGTATGGCTACACCTTC. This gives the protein CASSYGLLYGYTF.

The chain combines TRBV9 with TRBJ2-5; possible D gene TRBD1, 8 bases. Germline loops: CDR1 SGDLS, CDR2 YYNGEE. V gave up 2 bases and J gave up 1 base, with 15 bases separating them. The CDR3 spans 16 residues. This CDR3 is CASSVTTGGVQETQYF. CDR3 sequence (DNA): TGTGCCAGCAGCGTTACAACAGGGGGGGTCCAAGAGACCCAGTACTTC.

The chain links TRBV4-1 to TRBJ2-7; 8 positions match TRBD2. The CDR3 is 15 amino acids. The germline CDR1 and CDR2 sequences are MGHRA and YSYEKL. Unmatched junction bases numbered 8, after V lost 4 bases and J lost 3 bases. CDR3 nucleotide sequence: TGCGCCAGCAGCCCACCCGGGACTAGAAGCTACGAGCAGTACTTC. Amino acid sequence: CASSPPGTRSYEQYF.

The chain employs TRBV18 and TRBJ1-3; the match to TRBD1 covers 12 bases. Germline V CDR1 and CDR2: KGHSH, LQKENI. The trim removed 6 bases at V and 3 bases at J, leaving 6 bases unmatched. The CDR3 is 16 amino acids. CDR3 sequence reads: CASSPGQGAVGNTIYF. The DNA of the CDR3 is TGTGCCAGCTCCCCGGGACAGGGGGCAGTTGGAAACACCATATATTTT.

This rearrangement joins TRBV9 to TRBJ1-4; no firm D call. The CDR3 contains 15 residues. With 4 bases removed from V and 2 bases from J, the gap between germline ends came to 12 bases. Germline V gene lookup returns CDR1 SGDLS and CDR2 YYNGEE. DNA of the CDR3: TGTGCCAGCAGCCGGGAAGCCACGACTAATGAAAAACTGTTTTTT. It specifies CASSREATTNEKLFF.

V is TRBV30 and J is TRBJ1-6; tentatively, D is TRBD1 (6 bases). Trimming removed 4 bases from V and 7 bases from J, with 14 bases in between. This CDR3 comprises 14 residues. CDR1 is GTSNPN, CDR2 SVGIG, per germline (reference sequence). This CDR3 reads CAWNLGDINSPLHF. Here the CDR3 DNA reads TGTGCCTGGAATTTGGGGGACATAAATTCACCCCTCCACTTT.

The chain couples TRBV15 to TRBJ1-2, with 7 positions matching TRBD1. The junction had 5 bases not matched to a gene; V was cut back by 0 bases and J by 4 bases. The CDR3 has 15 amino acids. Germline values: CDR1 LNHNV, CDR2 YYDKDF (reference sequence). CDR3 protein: CATSRDKAGGYGYTF. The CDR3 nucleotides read TGTGCCACCAGCAGAGATAAGGCAGGGGGCTATGGCTACACCTTC. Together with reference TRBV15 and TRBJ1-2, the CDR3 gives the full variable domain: DAMVIQNPRYQVTQFGKPVTLSCSQTLNHNVMYWYQQKSSQAPKLLFHYYDKDFNNEADTPDNFQSRRPNTSFCFLDIRSPGLGDTAMYLCATSRDKAGGYGYTFGSGTRLTVV.

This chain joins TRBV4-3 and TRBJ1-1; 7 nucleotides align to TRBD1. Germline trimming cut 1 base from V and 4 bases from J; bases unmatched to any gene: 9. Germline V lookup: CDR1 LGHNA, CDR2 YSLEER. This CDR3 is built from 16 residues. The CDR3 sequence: CASSQGSYRQGTEAFF. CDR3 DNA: TGCGCCAGCAGCCAAGGCTCTTACCGACAGGGCACTGAAGCTTTCTTT.

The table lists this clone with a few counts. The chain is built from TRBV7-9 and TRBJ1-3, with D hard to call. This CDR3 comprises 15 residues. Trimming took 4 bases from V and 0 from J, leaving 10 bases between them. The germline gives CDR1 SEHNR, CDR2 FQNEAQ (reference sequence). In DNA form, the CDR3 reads TGTGCCAGCAGCTCCCAGGTTTTCTCTGGAAACACCATATATTTT. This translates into CASSSQVFSGNTIYF.